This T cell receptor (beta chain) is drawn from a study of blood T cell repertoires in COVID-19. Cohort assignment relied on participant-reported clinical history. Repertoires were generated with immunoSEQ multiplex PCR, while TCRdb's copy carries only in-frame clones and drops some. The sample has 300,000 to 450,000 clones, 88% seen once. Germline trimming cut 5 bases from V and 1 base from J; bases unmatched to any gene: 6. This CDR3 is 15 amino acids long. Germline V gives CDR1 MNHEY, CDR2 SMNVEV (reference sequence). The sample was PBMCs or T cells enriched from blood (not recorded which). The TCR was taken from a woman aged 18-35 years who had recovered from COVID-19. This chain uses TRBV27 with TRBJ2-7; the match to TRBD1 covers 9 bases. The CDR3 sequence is CASSMGQGPSYEQYF. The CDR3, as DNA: TGTGCCAGCAGTATGGGACAGGGACCATCCTACGAGCAGTACTTC.